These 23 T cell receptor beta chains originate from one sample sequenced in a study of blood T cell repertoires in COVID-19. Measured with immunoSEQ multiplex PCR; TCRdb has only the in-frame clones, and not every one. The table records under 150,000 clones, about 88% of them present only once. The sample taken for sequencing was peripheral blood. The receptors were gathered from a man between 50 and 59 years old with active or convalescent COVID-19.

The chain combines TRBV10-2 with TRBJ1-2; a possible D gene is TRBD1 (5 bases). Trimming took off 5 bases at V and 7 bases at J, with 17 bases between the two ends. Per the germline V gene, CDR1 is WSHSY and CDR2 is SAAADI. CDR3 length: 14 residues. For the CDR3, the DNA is TGCGCCAGCAGTTCAGACGGGGGTGCCTCTGGCTACACCTTC. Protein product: CASSSDGGASGYTF.

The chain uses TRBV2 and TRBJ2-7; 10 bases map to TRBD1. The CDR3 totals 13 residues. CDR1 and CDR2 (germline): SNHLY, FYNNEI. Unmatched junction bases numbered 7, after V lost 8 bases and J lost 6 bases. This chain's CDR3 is CASRGQGQSEQYF. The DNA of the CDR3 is TGTGCCAGCCGGGGACAGGGGCAGAGCGAGCAGTACTTC.

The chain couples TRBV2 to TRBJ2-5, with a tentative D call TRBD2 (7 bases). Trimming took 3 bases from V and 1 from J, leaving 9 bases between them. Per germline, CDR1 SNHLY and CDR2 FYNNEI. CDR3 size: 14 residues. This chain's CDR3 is CASSEAGAQETQYF. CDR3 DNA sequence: TGTGCCAGCAGTGAGGCGGGGGCCCAAGAGACCCAGTACTTC.

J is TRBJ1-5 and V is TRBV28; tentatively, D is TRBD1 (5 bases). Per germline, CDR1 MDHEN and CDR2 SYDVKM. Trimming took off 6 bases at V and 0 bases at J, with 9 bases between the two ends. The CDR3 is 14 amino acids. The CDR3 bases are TGTGCCAGCAGACAGGAGAATAGCAATCAGCCCCAGCATTTT. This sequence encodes CASRQENSNQPQHF.

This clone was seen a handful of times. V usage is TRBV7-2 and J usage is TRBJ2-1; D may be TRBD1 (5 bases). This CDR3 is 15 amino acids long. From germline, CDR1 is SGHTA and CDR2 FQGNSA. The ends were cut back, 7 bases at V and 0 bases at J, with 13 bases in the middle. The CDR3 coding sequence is TGTGCCAGCACCCTCGACAGCCGCTCCTACAATGAGCAGTTCTTC. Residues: CASTLDSRSYNEQFF.

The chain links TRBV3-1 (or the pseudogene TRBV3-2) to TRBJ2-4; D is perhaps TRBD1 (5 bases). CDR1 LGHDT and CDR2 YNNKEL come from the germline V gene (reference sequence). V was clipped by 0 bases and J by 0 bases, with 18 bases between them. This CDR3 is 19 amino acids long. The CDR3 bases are TGTGCCAGCAGCCAAGAGGGCTGGGGCAGCCGCCTAGCCAAAAACATTCAGTACTTC. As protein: CASSQEGWGSRLAKNIQYF.

The CDR3 protein is CAISETSRAGETQYF. The CDR3 bases are TGTGCCATCAGTGAGACCTCTAGGGCGGGAGAGACCCAGTACTTC. V gene TRBV10-3 combines with J gene TRBJ2-5; the D gene is possibly TRBD2 (5 bases). V lost 2 bases and J lost 4, with 14 bases in between. Germline-derived CDR1 and CDR2 are ENHRY and SYGVKD. CDR3 length equals 15 residues.

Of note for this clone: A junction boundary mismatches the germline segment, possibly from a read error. The CDR3 DNA sequence: TGTGCCACCAGTGACACCCGGGGGGCTGAAACTTTCTTT. Protein product: CATSDTRGAETFF. This chain joins TRBV24-1 and TRBJ1-1, with D possibly matching TRBD1 (6 bases). The length of the CDR3 is 13 residues. Per germline, CDR1 KGHDR and CDR2 SFDVKD.

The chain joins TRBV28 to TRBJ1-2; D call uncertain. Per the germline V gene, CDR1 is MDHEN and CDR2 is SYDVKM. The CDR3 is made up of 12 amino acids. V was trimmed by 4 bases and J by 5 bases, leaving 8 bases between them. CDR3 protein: CASSYNTYGYTF. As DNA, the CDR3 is TGTGCCAGCAGTTACAACACGTATGGCTACACCTTC.

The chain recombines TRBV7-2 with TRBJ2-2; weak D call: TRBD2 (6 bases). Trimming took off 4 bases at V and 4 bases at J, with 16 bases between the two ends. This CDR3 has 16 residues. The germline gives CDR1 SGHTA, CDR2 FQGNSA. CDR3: CASSSTLASGTGELFF. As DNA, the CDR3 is TGTGCCAGCAGCTCGACTCTAGCGTCGGGCACCGGGGAGCTGTTTTTT.

The CDR3 nucleotides read TGTGCCACCAGCACCGGACAGGGGTTGCGGGAGCAAGAGGGAAATACGCAGTATTTT. Translation gives CATSTGQGLREQEGNTQYF. The chain combines TRBV15 with TRBJ2-3; 9 positions match TRBD1. V lost 4 bases to trimming and J lost 7 bases; unmatched junction nucleotides: 21. Germline assignment: CDR1 LNHNV and CDR2 YYDKDF (reference sequence). The CDR3 spans 19 residues.

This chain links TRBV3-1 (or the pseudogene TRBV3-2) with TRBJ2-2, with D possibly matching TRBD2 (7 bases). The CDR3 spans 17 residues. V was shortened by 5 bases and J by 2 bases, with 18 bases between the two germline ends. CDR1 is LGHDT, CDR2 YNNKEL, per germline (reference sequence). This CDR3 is CASSARLRGPNTGELFF. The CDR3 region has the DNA TGTGCCAGCAGCGCCCGCTTGCGGGGGCCAAACACCGGGGAGCTGTTTTTT.

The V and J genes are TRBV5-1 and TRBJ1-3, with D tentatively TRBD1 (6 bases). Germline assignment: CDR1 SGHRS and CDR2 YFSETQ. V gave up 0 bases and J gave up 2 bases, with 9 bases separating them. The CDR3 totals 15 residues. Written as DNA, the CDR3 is TGCGCCAGCAGCTTGGTCGGGGGGCCTGGAAACACCATATATTTT. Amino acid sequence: CASSLVGGPGNTIYF.

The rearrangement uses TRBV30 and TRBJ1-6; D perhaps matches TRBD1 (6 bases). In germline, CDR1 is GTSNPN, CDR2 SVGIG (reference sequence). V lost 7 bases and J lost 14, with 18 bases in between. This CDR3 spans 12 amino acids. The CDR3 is CAFGTTSGSLHF. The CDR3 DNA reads TGTGCCTTCGGGACAACTAGTGGGTCCCTCCACTTT. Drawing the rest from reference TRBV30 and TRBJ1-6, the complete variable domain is SQTIHQWPATLVQPVGSPLSLECTVEGTSNPNLYWYRQAAGRGLQLLFYSVGIGQISSEVPQNLSASRPQDRQFILSSKKLLLSDSGFYLCAFGTTSGSLHFGNGTRLTVT.

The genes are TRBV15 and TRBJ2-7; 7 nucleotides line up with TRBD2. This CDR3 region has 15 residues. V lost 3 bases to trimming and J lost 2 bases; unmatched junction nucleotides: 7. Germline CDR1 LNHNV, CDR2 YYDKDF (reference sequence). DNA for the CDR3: TGTGCCACCAGCAGGCTCGGACTAGGGACCTACGAGCAGTACTTC. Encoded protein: CATSRLGLGTYEQYF.

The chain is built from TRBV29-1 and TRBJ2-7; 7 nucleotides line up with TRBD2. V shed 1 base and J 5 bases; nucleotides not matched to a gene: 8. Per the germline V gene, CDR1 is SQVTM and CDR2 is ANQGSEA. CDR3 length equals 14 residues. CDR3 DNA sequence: TGCAGCGTTGAAGGGGGAGGGAAGTCCAACGAGCAGTACTTC. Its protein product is CSVEGGGKSNEQYF.

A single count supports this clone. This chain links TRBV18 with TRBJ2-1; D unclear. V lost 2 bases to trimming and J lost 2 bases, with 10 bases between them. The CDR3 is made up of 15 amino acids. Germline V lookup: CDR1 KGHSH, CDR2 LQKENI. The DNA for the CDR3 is TGTGCCAGCTCACCAGACTTAGAAACCTACAATGAGCAGTTCTTC. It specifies CASSPDLETYNEQFF. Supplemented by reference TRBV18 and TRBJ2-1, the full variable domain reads NAGVMQNPRHLVRRRGQEARLRCSPMKGHSHVYWYRQLPEEGLKFMVYLQKENIIDESGMPKERFSAEFPKEGPSILRIQQVVRGDSAAYFCASSPDLETYNEQFFGPGTRLTVL.

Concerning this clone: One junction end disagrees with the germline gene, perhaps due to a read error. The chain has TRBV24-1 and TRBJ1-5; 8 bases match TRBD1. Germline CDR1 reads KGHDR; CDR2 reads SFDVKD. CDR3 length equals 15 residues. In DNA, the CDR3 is TGTGCCACCGGTGATTCAGGGGGCGGCAATCAGCCCCAGCATTTT. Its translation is CATGDSGGGNQPQHF.

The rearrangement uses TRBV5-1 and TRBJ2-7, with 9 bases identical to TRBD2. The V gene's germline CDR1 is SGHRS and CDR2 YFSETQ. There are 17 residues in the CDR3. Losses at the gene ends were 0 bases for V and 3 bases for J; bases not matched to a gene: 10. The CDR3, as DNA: TGCGCCAGCAGCTTGGCCCCGGCTAGCGGGGTAAGCTACGAGCAGTACTTC. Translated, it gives CASSLAPASGVSYEQYF.

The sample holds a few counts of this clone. The CDR3 DNA follows: TGTGCCAGCAGCTTAGACTCTTCGGGTGCTGACTACACCTTC. It codes for CASSLDSSGADYTF. The chain combines TRBV7-2 with TRBJ1-2, with D unclear. V shed 1 base and J shed 10 bases, with 16 bases lying between them. Germline lookup yields CDR1 SGHTA and CDR2 FQGNSA. The CDR3 length is 14 residues.

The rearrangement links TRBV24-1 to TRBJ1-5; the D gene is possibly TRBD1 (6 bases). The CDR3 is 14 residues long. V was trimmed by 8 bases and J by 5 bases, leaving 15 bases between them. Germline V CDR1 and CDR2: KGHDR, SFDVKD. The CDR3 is CATTTGTSDQPQHF. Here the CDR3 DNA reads TGTGCCACCACAACAGGGACATCAGATCAGCCCCAGCATTTT.

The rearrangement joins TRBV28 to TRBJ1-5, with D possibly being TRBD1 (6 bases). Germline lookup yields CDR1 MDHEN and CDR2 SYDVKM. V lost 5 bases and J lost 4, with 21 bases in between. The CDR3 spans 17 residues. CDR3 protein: CASSPQTGILGNQPQHF. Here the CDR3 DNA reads TGTGCCAGCAGTCCGCAGACAGGTATCCTTGGAAATCAGCCCCAGCATTTT.

CDR3 sequence: CASSQTSGTNTGELFF. The CDR3 coding sequence is TGTGCCAGCAGCCAGACTAGCGGGACTAACACCGGGGAGCTGTTTTTT. The V call is TRBV3-1 (or the pseudogene TRBV3-2), the J call TRBJ2-2; the match to TRBD2 covers 11 bases. This CDR3 contains 16 residues. Germline values: CDR1 LGHDT, CDR2 YNNKEL (reference sequence). Trimming cost V 3 bases and J 2 bases; bases outside gene matches: 2.